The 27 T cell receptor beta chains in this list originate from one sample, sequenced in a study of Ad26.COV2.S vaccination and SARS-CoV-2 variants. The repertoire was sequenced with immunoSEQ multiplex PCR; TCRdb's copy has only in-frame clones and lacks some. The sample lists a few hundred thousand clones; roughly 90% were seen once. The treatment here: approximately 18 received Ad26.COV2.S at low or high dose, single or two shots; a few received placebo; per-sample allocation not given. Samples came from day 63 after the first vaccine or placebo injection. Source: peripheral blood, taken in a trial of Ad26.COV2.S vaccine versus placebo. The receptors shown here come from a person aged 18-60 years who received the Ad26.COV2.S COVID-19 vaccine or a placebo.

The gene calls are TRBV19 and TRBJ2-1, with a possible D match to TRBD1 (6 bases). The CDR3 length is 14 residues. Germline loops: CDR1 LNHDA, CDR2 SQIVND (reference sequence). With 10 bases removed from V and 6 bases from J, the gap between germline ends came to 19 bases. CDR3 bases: TGTGCCACCAAGATGGACAGTCTCTTCAATGAGCAGTTCTTC. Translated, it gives CATKMDSLFNEQFF.

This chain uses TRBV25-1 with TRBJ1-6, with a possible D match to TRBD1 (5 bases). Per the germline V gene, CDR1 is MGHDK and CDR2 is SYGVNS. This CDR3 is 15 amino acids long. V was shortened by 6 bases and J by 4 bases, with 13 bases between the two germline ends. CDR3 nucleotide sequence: TGTGCCAGCAGCCCGGCGGGGCCTTATAATTCACCCCTCCACTTT. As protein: CASSPAGPYNSPLHF.

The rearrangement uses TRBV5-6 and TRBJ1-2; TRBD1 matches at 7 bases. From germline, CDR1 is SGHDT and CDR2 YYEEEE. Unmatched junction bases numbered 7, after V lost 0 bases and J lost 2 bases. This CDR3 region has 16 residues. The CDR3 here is CASSLVTGPQNYGYTF. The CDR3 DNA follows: TGTGCCAGCAGCTTGGTGACAGGGCCTCAAAACTATGGCTACACCTTC.

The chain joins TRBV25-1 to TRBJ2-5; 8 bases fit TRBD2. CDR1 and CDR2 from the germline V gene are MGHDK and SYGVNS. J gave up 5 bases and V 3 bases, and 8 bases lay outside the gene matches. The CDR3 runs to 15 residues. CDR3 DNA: TGTGCCAGCAGTGATTGGAGCGGGAGTTACGAGACCCAGTACTTC. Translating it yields CASSDWSGSYETQYF.

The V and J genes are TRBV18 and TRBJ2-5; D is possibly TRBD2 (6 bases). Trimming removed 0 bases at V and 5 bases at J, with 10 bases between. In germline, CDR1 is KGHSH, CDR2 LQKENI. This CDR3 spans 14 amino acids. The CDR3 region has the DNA TGTGCCAGCTCACCACCGCAGGGAGGCGAGACCCAGTACTTC. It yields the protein CASSPPQGGETQYF.

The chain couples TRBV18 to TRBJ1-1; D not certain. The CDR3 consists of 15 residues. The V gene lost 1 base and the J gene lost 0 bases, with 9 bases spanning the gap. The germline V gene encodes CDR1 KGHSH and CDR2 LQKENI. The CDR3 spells CASSPRTVLNTEAFF. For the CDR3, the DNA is TGTGCCAGCTCACCACGGACGGTATTGAACACTGAAGCTTTCTTT.

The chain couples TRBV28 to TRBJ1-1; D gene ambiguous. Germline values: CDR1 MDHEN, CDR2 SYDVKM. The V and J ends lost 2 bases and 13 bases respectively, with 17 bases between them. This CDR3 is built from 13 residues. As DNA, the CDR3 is TGTGCCAGCAGTTTAACCATCCCTCCCGGTGGTTTCTTT. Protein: CASSLTIPPGGFF.

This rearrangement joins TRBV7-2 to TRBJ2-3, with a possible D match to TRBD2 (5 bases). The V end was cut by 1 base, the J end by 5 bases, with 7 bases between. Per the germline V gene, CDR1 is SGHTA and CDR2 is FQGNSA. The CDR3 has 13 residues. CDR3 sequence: CASSLERVDTQYF. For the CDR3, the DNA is TGTGCCAGCAGCTTAGAGAGGGTAGATACGCAGTATTTT.

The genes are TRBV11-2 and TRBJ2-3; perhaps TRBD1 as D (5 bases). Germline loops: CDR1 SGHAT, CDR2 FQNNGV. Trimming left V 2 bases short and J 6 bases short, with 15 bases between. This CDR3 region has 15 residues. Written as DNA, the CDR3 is TGTGCCAGCAGCTTATTCCAGGGATTTCGTGATACGCAGTATTTT. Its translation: CASSLFQGFRDTQYF. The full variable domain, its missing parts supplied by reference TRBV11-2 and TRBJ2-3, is EAGVAQSPRYKIIEKRQSVAFWCNPISGHATLYWYQQILGQGPKLLIQFQNNGVVDDSQLPKDRFSAERLKGVDSTLKIQPAKLEDSAVYLCASSLFQGFRDTQYFGPGTRLTVL.

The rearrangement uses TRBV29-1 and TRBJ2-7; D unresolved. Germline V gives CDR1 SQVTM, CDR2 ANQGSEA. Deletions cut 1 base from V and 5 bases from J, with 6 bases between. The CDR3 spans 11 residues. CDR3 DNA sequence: TGCAGCGTTGAAGGCCCCCACGAGCAGTACTTC. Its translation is CSVEGPHEQYF.

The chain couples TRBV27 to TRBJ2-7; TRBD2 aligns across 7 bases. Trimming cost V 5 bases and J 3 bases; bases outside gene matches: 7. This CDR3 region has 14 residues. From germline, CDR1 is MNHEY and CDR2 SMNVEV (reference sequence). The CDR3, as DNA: TGTGCCAGCAGTACCCTGGGGGGGAGCTACGAGCAGTACTTC. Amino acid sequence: CASSTLGGSYEQYF.

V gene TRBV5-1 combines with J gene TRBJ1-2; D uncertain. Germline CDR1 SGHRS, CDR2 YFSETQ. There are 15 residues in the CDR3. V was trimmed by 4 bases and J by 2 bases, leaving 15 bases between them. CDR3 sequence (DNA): TGCGCCAGCAGCCTACAAATTCAGTCAAACTATGGCTACACCTTC. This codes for CASSLQIQSNYGYTF.

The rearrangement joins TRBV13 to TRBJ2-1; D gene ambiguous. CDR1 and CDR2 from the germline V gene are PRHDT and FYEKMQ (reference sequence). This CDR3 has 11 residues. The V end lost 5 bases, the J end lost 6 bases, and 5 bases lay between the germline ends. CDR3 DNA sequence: TGTGCCAGCAGCGTAACCAATGAGCAGTTCTTC. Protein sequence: CASSVTNEQFF.

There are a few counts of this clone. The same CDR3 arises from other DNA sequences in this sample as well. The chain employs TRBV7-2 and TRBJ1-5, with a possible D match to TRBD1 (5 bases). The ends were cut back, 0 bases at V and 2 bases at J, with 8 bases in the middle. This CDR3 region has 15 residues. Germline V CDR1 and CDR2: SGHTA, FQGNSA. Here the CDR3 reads CASSLAGAGNQPQHF. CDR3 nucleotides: TGTGCCAGCAGCTTAGCAGGGGCTGGCAATCAGCCCCAGCATTTT.

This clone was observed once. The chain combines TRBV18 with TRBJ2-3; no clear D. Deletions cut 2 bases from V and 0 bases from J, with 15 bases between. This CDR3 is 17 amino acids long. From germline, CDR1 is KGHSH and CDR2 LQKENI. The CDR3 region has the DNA TGTGCCAGCTCACCATTGAGGATAGTCACTAGCACAGATACGCAGTATTTT. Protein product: CASSPLRIVTSTDTQYF. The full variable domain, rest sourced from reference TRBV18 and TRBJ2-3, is NAGVMQNPRHLVRRRGQEARLRCSPMKGHSHVYWYRQLPEEGLKFMVYLQKENIIDESGMPKERFSAEFPKEGPSILRIQQVVRGDSAAYFCASSPLRIVTSTDTQYFGPGTRLTVL.

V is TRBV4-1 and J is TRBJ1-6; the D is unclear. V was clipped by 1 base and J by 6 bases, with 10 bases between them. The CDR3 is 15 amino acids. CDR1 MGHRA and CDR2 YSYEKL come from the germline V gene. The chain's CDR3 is CASSQGPSGNSPLHF. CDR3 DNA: TGCGCCAGCAGCCAAGGTCCCTCCGGTAATTCACCCCTCCACTTT.

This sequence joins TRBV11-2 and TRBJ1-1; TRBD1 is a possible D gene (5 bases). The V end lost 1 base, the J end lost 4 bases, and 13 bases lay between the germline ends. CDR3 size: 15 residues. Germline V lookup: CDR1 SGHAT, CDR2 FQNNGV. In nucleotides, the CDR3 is TGTGCCAGCAGCTTAGGTTGGGGGGGGAGCACTGAAGCTTTCTTT. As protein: CASSLGWGGSTEAFF.

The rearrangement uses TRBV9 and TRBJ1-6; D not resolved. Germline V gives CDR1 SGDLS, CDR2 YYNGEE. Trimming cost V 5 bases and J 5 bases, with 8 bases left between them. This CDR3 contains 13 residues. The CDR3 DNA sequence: TGTGCCAGCAGTCGTATCGATAATTCACCCCTCCACTTT. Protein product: CASSRIDNSPLHF.

This chain's CDR3 is CASSESRGFSGNTIYF. The CDR3 coding sequence is TGTGCCAGCAGTGAAAGTCGCGGGTTCTCTGGAAACACCATATATTTT. The chain has TRBV6-1 and TRBJ1-3; unclear D gene. V lost 2 bases and J 0 bases, leaving 11 bases between the germline ends. Looked up from germline, CDR1 is MNHNS and CDR2 is SASEGT. This CDR3 has 16 residues.

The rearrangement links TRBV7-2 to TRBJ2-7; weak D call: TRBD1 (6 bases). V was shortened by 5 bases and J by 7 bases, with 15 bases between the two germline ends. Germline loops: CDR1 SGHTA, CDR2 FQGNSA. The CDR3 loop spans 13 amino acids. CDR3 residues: CASSLLRGGEQYF. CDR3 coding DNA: TGTGCCAGCAGCCTGCTCAGGGGCGGAGAGCAGTACTTC.

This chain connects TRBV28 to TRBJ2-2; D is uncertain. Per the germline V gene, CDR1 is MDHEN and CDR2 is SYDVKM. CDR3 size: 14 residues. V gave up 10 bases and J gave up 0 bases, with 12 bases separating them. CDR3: CAIHPEANTGELFF. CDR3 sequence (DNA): TGTGCCATCCACCCTGAAGCGAACACCGGGGAGCTGTTTTTT.

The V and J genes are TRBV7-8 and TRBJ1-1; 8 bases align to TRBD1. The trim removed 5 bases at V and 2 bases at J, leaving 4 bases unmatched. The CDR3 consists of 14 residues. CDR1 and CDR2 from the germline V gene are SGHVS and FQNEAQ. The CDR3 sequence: CASSQGTGNTEAFF. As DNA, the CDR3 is TGTGCCAGCAGCCAGGGGACAGGCAACACTGAAGCTTTCTTT.

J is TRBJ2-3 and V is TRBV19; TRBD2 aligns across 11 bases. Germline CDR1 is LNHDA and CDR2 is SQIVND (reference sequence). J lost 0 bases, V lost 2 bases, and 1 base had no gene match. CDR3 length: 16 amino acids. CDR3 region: CASSILAGGSTDTQYF. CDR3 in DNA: TGTGCCAGTAGTATACTAGCGGGGGGTAGCACAGATACGCAGTATTTT.

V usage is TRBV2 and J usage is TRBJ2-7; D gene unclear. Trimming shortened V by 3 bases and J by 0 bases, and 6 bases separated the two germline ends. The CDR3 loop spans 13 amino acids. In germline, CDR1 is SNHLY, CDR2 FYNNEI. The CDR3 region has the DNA TGTGCCAGCAGTGAGGGGATCTCCTACGAGCAGTACTTC. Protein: CASSEGISYEQYF.

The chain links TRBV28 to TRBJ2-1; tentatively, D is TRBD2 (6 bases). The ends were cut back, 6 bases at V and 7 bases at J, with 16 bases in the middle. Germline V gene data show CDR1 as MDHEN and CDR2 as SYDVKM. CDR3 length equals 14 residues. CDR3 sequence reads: CASSSVAALNEQFF. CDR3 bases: TGTGCCAGCAGCTCCGTAGCGGCCTTAAATGAGCAGTTCTTC.

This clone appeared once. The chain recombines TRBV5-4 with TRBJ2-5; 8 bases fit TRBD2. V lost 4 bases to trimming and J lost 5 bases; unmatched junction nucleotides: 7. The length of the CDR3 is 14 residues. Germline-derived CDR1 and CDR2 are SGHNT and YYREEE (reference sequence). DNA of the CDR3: TGTGCCAGCAGCCCCGCGGGGGGCTCTGAGACCCAGTACTTC. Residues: CASSPAGGSETQYF.

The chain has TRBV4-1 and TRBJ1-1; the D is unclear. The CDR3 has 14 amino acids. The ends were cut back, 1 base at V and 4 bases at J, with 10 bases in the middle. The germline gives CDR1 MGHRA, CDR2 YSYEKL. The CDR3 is CASSQGGSSTEAFF. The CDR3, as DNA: TGCGCCAGCAGCCAAGGGGGTTCGAGCACTGAAGCTTTCTTT.